This T cell receptor beta chain was captured by sequencing in a study of control samples from healthy donors and cancer patients (dated by TCRdb to about 2020). Via the germline V gene, CDR1 is SGHTA and CDR2 FQGNSA. Spanning cysteine to phenylalanine, the CDR3 consists of 15 amino acids. Just the 45-base CDR3 DNA is kept, in frame starting at base 1. V loses 5 bases, J loses 4 bases, and the germline ends lie 18 bases apart. The library was prepared using the immunoSEQ multiplex PCR assay. The clones in this table, taken by TCRdb from immuneACCESS, are in-frame only. Not every clone is retained; where verified, under half of the shortfall comes from an unresolved V gene, and the cause of the rest is unknown. The sample table lists fewer than 95,000 clones, about 89% of them with a count of one. Together, the top ten hold 20% to 25% of the sample. Concerning this clone: It lacks a known antigen. The input lacks base qualities; no much larger clone sits a single base away.

Sequenced: blood. The clonotype comes from a man aged 25-45 years in good health. The rearrangement combines TRBV7-2 with TRBJ2-7; the D assignment is uncertain and may be TRBD1 or TRBD2, with 5 bases supporting each. CDR3 loop: CASSNQHRDGYEQYF. The DNA reads as follows: TGTGCCAGCAGCAACCAACACCGGGACGGATACGAGCAGTACTTC.